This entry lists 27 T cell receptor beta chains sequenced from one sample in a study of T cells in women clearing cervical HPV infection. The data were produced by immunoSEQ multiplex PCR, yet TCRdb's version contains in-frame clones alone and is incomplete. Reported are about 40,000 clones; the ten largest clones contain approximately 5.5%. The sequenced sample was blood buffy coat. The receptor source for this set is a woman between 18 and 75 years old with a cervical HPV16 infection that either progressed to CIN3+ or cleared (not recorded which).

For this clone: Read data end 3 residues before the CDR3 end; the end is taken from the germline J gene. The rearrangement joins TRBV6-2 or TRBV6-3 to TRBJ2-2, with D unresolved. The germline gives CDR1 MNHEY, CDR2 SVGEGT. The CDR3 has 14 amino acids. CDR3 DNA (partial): TGTGCCAGCAGTTACTTGAGAACTAATGAAAAG. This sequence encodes CASSYLRTNEK. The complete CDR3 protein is CASSYLRTNEKLFF.

CDR3: CASSPSNRGGNEAFF. CDR3 DNA, as far as it was read: TGTGCCAGCTCACCATCCAACCGGGGTGGCAATGAG. This chain uses TRBV18 with TRBJ1-1; D gene ambiguous. Sequencing ends 3 residues short of the CDR3 end; the germline J gene provides the rest. CDR3 size: 15 residues. Looked up from germline, CDR1 is KGHSH and CDR2 is LQKENI.

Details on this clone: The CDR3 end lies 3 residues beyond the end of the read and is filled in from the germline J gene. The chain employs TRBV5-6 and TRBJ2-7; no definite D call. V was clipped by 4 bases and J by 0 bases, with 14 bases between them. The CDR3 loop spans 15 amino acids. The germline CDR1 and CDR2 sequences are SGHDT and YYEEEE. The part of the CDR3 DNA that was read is TGTGCCAGCAGCCTCGGAGATACGGGCTCCTACGAG. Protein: CASSLGDTGSYE. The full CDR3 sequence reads CASSLGDTGSYEQYF.

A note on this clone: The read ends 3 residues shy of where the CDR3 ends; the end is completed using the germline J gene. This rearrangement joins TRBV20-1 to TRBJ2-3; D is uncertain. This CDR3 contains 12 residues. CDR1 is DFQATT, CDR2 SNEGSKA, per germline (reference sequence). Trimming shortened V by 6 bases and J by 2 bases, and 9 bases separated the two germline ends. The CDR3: CSALSVTDTQYF. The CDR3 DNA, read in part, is TGCAGTGCCCTTTCGGTCACAGATACG.

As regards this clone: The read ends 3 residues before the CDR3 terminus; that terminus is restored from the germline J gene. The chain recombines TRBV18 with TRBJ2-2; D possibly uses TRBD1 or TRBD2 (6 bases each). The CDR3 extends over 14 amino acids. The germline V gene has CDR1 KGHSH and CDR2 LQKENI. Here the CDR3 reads CASSQEGVGEKLFF. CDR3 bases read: TGTGCCAGCTCACAGGAGGGGGTTGGTGAAAAG.

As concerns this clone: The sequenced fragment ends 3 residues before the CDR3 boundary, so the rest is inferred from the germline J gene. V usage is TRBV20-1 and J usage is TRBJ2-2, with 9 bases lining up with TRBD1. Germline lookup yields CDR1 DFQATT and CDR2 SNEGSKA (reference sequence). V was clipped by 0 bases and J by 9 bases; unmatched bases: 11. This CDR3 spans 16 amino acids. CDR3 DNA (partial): TGCAGTGCTAGAGATCTAGGGACAGGGTCGATTTGGGAG. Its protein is CSARDLGTGSIWE. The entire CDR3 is CSARDLGTGSIWELFF.

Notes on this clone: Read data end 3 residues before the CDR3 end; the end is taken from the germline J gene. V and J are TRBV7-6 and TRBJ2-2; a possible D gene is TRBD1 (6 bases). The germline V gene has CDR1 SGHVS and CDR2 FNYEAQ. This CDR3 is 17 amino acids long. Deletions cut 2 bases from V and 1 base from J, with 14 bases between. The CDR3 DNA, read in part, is TGTGCCAGCAGCTTACTCCTAAGGGACAAGAACACCGGGGAG. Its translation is CASSLLLRDKNTGE. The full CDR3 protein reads CASSLLLRDKNTGELFF.

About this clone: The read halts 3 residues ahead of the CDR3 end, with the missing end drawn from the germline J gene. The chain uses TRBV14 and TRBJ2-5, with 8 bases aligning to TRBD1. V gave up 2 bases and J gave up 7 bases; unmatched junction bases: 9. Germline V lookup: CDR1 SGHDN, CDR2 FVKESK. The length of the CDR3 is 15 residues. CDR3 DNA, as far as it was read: TGTGCCAGCAGCCAAAGACAGGGGACAAGGGGGACC. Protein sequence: CASSQRQGTRGT. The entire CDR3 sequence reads CASSQRQGTRGTQYF.

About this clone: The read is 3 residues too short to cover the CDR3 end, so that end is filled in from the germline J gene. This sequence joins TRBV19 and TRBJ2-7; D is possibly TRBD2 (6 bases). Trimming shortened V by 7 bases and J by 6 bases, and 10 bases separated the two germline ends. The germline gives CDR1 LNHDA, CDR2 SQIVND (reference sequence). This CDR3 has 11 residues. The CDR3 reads CASMVGGEQYF. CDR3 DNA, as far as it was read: TGTGCCAGTATGGTGGGGGGCGAG.

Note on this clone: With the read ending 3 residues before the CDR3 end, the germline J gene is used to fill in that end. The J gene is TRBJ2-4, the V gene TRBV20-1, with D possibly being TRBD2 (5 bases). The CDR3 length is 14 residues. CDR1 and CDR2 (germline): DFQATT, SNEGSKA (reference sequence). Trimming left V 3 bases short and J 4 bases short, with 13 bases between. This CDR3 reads CSASMVGGKNIQYF. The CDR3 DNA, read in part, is TGCAGTGCTAGCATGGTGGGCGGGAAAAACATT.

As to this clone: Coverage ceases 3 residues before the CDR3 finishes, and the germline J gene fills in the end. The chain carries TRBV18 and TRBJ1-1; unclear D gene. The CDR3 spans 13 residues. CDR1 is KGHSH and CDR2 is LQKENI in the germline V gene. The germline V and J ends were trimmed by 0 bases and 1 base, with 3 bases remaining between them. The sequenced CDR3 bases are TGTGCCAGCTCACCACCGGCGAACACTGAA. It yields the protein CASSPPANTE. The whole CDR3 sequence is CASSPPANTEAFF.

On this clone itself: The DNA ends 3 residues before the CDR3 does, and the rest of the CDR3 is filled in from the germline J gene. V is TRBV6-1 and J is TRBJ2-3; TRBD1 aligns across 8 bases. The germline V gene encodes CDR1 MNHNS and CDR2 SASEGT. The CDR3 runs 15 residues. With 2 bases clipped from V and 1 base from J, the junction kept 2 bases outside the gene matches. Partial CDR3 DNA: TGTGCCAGCAGTGAACCGGACAGGGGCACAGATACG. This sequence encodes CASSEPDRGTDT. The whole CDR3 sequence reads CASSEPDRGTDTQYF.

The sequenced CDR3 bases are TGTGCCAGCTCGACATACCCGGCGGGAGGCACAGATACC. Translating gives CASSTYPAGGTDT. The CDR3 in full is CASSTYPAGGTDTYTF. This chain joins TRBV18 and TRBJ1-2; D gene unclear. Coverage ceases 3 residues before the CDR3 finishes, and the germline J gene fills in the end. Looked up from germline, CDR1 is KGHSH and CDR2 is LQKENI. The CDR3 length is 16 residues. Combining the CDR3 with reference TRBV18 and TRBJ1-2 gives the whole variable domain NAGVMQNPRHLVRRRGQEARLRCSPMKGHSHVYWYRQLPEEGLKFMVYLQKENIIDESGMPKERFSAEFPKEGPSILRIQQVVRGDSAAYFCASSTYPAGGTDTYTFGSGTRLTVV.

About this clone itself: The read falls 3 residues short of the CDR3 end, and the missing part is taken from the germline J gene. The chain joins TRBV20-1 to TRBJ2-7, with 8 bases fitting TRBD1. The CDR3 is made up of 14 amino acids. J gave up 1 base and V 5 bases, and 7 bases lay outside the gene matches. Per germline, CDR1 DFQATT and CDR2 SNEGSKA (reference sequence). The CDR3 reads CSAPGQGGSYEQYF. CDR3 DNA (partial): TGCAGTGCTCCCGGACAGGGTGGGTCCTACGAG.

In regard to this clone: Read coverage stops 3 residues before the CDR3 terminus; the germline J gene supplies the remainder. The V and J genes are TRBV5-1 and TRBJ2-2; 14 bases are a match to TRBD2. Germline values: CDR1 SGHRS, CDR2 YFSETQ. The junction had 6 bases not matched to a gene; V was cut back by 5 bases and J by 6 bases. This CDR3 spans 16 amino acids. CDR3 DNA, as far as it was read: TGCGCCAGCAGTGGACTAGCGGGAGGAGGGGCCGGGGAG. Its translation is CASSGLAGGGAGE. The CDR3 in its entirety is CASSGLAGGGAGELFF. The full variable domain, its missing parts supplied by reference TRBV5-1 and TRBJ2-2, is KAGVTQTPRYLIKTRGQQVTLSCSPISGHRSVSWYQQTPGQGLQFLFEYFSETQRNKGNFPGRFSGRQFSNSRSEMNVSTLELGDSALYLCASSGLAGGGAGELFFGEGSRLTVL.

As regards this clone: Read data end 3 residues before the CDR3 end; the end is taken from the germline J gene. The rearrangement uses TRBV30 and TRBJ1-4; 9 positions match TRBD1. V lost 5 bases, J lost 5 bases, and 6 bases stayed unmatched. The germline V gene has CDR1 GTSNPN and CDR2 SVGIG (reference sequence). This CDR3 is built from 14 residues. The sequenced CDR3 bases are TGTGCCTGGGGTACCGGGACAGGGAATGAAAAA. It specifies CAWGTGTGNEK. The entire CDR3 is CAWGTGTGNEKLFF.

The chain's CDR3 is CASGQGESGANVLTF. The CDR3 DNA, read in part, is TGTGCCAGCGGGCAGGGTGAATCCGGGGCCAACGTC. The J gene is TRBJ2-6, the V gene TRBV6-2 or TRBV6-3; D is perhaps TRBD1 (5 bases). The CDR3 goes on 3 residues after the read ends, and that part is filled in from the germline J gene. Trimming removed 8 bases from V and 4 bases from J, with 15 bases in between. Germline assignment: CDR1 MNHEY and CDR2 SVGEGT. The CDR3 extends over 15 amino acids.

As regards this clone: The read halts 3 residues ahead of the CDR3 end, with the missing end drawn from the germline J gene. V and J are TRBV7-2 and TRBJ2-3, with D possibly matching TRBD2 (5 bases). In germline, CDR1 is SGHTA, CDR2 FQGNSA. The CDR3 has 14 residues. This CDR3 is CASSFPGNQETQYF. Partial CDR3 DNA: TGTGCCAGCAGCTTTCCGGGGAATCAAGAGACG.

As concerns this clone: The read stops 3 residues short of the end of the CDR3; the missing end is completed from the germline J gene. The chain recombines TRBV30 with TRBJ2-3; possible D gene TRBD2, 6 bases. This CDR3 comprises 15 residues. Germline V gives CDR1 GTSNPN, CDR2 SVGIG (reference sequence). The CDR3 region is CAWSEEGLNQETQYF. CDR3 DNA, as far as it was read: TGTGCCTGGAGTGAGGAGGGTCTGAATCAAGAGACG. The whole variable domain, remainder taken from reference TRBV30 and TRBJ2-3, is SQTIHQWPATLVQPVGSPLSLECTVEGTSNPNLYWYRQAAGRGLQLLFYSVGIGQISSEVPQNLSASRPQDRQFILSSKKLLLSDSGFYLCAWSEEGLNQETQYFGPGTRLTVL.

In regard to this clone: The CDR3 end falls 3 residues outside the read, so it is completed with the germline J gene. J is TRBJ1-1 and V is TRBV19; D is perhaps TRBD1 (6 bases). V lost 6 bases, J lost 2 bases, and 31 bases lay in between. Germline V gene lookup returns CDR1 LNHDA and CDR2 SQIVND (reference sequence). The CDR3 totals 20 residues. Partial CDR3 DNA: TGTGCCAGTAGCCTTCGACCATGGGACACACCCGGGGTGGGAAACACTGAA. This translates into CASSLRPWDTPGVGNTE. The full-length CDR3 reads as CASSLRPWDTPGVGNTEAFF.

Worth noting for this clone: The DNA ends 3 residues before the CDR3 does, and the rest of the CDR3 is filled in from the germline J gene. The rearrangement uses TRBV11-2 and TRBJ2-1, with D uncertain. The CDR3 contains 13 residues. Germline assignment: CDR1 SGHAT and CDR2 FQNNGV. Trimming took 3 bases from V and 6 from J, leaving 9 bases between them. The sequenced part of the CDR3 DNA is TGTGCCAGCAGCTTGTGGCAGAGCAATGAG. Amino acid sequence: CASSLWQSNE. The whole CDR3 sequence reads CASSLWQSNEQFF.

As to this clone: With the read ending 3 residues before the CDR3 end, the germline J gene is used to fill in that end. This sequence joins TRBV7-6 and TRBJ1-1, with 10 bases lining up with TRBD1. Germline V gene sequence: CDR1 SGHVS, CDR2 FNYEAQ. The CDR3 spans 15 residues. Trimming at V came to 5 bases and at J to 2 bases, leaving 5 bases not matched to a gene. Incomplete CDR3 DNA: TGTGCCAGCAGCCTGACAGGGGGCCCTAACACTGAA. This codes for CASSLTGGPNTE. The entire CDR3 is CASSLTGGPNTEAFF.

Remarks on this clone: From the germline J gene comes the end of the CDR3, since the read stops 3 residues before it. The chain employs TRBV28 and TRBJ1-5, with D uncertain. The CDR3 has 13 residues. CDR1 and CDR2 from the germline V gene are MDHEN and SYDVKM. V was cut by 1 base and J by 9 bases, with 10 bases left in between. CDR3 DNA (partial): TGTGCCAGCAGTTTATCCGAAATTAGGCCC. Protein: CASSLSEIRP. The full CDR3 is CASSLSEIRPQHF.

CDR3: CASSGQTVSSYEQYF. The CDR3 DNA, read in part, is TGTGCCAGCAGCGGCCAGACAGTGAGCTCCTACGAG. The rearrangement uses TRBV7-8 and TRBJ2-7, with D perhaps TRBD1 (5 bases). The read terminates 3 residues before the CDR3 end, so the remaining end is supplied by the germline J gene. CDR1 and CDR2 from the germline V gene are SGHVS and FQNEAQ. The CDR3 is 15 amino acids. Trimming shortened V by 5 bases and J by 0 bases, and 14 bases separated the two germline ends.

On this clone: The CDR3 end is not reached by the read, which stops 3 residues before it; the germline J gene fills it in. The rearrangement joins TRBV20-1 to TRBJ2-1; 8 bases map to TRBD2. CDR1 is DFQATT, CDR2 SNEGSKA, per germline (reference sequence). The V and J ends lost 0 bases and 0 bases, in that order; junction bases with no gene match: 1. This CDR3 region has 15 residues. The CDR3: CSAREGLVSYNEQFF. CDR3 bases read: TGCAGTGCTAGAGAGGGACTAGTCTCCTACAATGAG.

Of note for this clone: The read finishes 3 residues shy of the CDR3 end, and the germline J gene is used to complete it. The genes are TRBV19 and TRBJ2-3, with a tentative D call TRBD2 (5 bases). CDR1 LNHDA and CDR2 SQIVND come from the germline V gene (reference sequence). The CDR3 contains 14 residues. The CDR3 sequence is CASSIDPRTGPQYF. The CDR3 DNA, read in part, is TGTGCCAGTAGTATAGATCCCAGGACTGGGCCG.

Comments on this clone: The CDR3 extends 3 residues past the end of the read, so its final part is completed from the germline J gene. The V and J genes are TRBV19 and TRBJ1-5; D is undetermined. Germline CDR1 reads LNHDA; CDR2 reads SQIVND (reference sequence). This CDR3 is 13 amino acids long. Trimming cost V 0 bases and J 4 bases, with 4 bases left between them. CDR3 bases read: TGTGCCAGTAGTATAGACCTAAATCAGCCC. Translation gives CASSIDLNQP. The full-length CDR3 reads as CASSIDLNQPQHF.